This TCR beta chain was observed in a study of T cell responses to AZD1222 COVID-19 vaccine. The length of the CDR3 is 15 residues. In germline, CDR1 is SGHTA, CDR2 FQGNSA. Trimming removed 4 bases from V and 4 bases from J; junction bases left unmatched: 8. Points on this clone: The target antigen is unknown.

Investigators merged groups given second doses at roughly 4 or roughly 12 weeks. Findings and limits, study-wide: The donor group comprised mostly white British people and more females; the analysis possibly underestimated clonal diversity. An increase in Spike-specific TCR breadth and depth was observed after two AZD1222 doses.

Sequencing was performed with immunoSEQ multiplex PCR; in TCRdb, only in-frame clones are kept and a portion is missing. The table shows 130,000 or so clones, with approximately 90% occurring only once. The TCR originated in an adult who received the AZD1222 COVID-19 vaccine. The starting material was peripheral blood, obtained 28 days after the second AZD1222 dose. The chain uses TRBV7-2 and TRBJ1-2, with 8 bases aligning to TRBD1. The CDR3 DNA is TGTGCCAGCAGCTCCCGGGACAGGATTGTCTATGGCTACACCTTC. Amino acids: CASSSRDRIVYGYTF.